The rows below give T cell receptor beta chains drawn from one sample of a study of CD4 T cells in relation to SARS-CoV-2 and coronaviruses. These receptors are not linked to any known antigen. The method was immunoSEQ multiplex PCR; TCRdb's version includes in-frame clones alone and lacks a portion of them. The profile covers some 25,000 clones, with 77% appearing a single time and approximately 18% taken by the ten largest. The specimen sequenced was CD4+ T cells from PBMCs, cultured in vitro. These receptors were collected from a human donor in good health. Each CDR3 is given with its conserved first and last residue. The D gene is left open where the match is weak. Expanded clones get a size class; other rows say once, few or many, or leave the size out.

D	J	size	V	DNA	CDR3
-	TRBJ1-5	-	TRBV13	TGTGCCAGCAGCCCAGGGGCGGGGAAAGGGCAGCCCCAGCATTTT	CASSPGAGKGQPQHF
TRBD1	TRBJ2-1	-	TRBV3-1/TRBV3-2	TGTGCCAGCAGCCTTTCGGACAGGGGCACCTACAATGAGCAGTTCTTC	CASSLSDRGTYNEQFF
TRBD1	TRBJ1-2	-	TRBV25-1	TGTGCCAGCAGTGCGACTTCGGGACAGGGGTATTTTGGCTACACCTTC	CASSATSGQGYFGYTF
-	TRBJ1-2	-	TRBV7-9	TGTGCCAGCACCGAGGCCCAGGGATCTTATGGCTACACCTTC	CASTEAQGSYGYTF
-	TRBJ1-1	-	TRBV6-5	TGTGCCAGCATCCCCCCCGGCAGGAACACTGAAGCTTTCTTT	CASIPPGRNTEAFF
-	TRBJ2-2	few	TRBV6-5	TGTGCCAGCAGTTACGGAGGTGGGGACACCGGGGAGCTGTTTTTT	CASSYGGGDTGELFF
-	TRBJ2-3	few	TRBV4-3	TGCGCCAGCAGCCAATACAGGGAGGGAGATACGCAGTATTTT	CASSQYREGDTQYF
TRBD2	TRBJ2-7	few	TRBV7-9	TGTGCCAGCAGCCCCCTAGCGGGAGGAGGTTCCTACGAGCAGTACTTC	CASSPLAGGGSYEQYF
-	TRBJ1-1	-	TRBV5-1	TGCGCCAGCAGCTTGAGATCGAGGATAGAGAACACTGAAGCTTTCTTT	CASSLRSRIENTEAFF
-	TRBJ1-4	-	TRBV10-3	TGTGCCATCACGGGCAGGAGGTCCCCTGCAACTAATGAAAAACTGTTTTTT	CAITGRRSPATNEKLFF
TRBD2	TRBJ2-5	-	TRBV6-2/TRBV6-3	TGTGCCAGCAGTTACCGTACCCTAGCGGGACAAGAGACCCAGTACTTC	CASSYRTLAGQETQYF
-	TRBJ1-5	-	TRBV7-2	TGTGCCAGCAGCTTAGGGGGGGAGGGTCAGCCCCAGCATTTT	CASSLGGEGQPQHF
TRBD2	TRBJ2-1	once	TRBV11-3	TGTGCCAGCAGCCCCAACCCGGGACTAGCGGTTAAAAGCTCCTACAATGAGCAGTTCTTC	CASSPNPGLAVKSSYNEQFF
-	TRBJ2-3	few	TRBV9	TGTGCCAGCAGCGTAGTGGGATCCGAACGGGATACGCAGTATTTT	CASSVVGSERDTQYF
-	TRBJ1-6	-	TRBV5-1	TGCGCCAGCAGCTTGGAGAAGGGGGAGACTTCACCCCTCCACTTT	CASSLEKGETSPLHF
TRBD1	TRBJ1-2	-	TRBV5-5	TGTGCCAGCAGCTTTGGACAGGGAACTTACACCTTC	CASSFGQGTYTF
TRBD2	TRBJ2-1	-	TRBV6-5	TGTGCCAGCAGTCAGGGGACTAGCGGATACAATGAGCAGTTCTTC	CASSQGTSGYNEQFF
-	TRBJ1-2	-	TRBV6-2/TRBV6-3	TGTGCCAGCAGTTACTCGTCGACAGAATATGGCTACACCTTC	CASSYSSTEYGYTF
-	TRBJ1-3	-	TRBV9	TGTGCCAGCAGCGCCGGGACGGGGAACGCTGGAAACACCATATATTTT	CASSAGTGNAGNTIYF
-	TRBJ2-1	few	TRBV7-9	TGTGCCAGCAGCCTCCGGGATCAGAACAATGAGCAGTTCTTC	CASSLRDQNNEQFF
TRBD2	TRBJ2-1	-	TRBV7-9	TGTGCCAGCAGCTTAGCGATTTCGGGACTAGCGGATGAGCAGTTCTTC	CASSLAISGLADEQFF
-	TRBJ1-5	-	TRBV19	TGTGCCACGACCTTGGGGCGTGTTAGCAATCAGCCCCAGCATTTT	CATTLGRVSNQPQHF
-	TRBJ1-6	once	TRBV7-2	TGTGCCAGCAGAGGGGGGGGCCTCCGCTATAATTCACCCCTCCACTTT	CASRGGGLRYNSPLHF
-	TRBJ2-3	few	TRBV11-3	TGTGCCAGCAGCTTAGGTAGCCTCGACTGGGCAGATACGCAGTATTTT	CASSLGSLDWADTQYF
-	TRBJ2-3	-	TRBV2	TGTGCCAGCATTACAGGAGGCACAGATACGCAGTATTTT	CASITGGTDTQYF
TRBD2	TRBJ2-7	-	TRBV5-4	TGTGCCAGCAGTTACGGACTAGCGGGAGGGCCGGGGGAGCAGTACTTC	CASSYGLAGGPGEQYF
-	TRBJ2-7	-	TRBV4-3	TGCGCCAGCAGCCAAGAGCAACACAGCTCCTACGAGCAGTACTTC	CASSQEQHSSYEQYF
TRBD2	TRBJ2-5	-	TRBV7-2	TGTGCCAGCAGCTCTGGGGGGGAGGTTTCAGAGACCCAGTACTTC	CASSSGGEVSETQYF
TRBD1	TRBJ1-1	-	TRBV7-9	TGTGCCAGCAGCCCCACCAGGGGGGGGAACACTGAAGCTTTCTTT	CASSPTRGGNTEAFF
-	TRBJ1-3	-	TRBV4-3	TGCGCCAGCAGCCGCGGTGGTACTGGAGGAAACACCATATATTTT	CASSRGGTGGNTIYF
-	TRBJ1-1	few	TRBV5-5	TGTGCCAGCAGCTTGATCCCGGAGAACACTGAAGCTTTCTTT	CASSLIPENTEAFF
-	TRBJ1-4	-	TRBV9	TGTGCCAGCAGCGTAGGGCAACGTAATGAAAAACTGTTTTTT	CASSVGQRNEKLFF
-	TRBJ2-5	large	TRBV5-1	TGCGCCAGCAGCCCCGGGTCACAAGAGACCCAGTACTTC	CASSPGSQETQYF
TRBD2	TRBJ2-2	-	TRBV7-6	TGTGCCAGCAGCCCAGGGACTAGCGTGGTCGACACCGGGGAGCTGTTTTTT	CASSPGTSVVDTGELFF
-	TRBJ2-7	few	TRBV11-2	TGTGCCAGCAGCTTAGATGGCGGACCACTCGGCTACGAGCAGTACTTC	CASSLDGGPLGYEQYF
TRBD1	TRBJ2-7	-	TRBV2	TGTGCCAGCAGCCGACAGGGTGGCTCCTACGAGCAGTACTTC	CASSRQGGSYEQYF
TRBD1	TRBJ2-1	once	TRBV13	TGTGCCAGCAGCTTATACAGGGGCAGGGAGCAGTTCTTC	CASSLYRGREQFF
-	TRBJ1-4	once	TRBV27	TGTGCCAGCAGTTTAGTCCGAGGTGGTGAAAAACTGTTTTTT	CASSLVRGGEKLFF
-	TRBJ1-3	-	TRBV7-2	TGTGCCAGCAGGGCGGTGGAGAATTTTGGAAACACCATATATTTT	CASRAVENFGNTIYF
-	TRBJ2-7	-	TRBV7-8	TGTGCCAGCAGCCCTCGTATGGACTACCCCTACGAGCAGTACTTC	CASSPRMDYPYEQYF
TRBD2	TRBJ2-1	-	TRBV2	TGTGCCAGCCGTGAACTTGGACTAGCGGGAGGTCCGTCCTACAATGAGCAGTTCTTC	CASRELGLAGGPSYNEQFF
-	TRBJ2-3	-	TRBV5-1	TGCGCCAGCAGCTTGGAACAGTTCACAGATACGCAGTATTTT	CASSLEQFTDTQYF